Listed below are T cell receptor beta chains from one sample, sequenced in a study of regulatory T cells in long-lasting Graves disease. Using its own MiXCR run on the multiplex PCR reads, TCRdb lists one record per CDR3 protein. The sample lists about 430,000 distinct CDR3 sequences, roughly a fifth seen once, with roughly an eighth in the top ten. Specimen: peripheral blood mononuclear cells (PBMCs), collected when the disease was refractory, from a patient treated with antithyroid drugs. The source of these receptors is a female donor with Graves disease. CDR3s include the opening cysteine and the closing phenylalanine or tryptophan. Each record gives: clone size, V gene, J gene, D gene, CDR3 protein, CDR3 DNA. D genes are given only for firm matches. The size field is filled for only some rows; it gives once, few, many or a size class.

many,TRBV2,TRBJ2-7,NA,CALTRGQGYEQYF,TGTGCCTTGACCCGGGGGCAGGGTTACGAGCAGTACTTC
few,TRBV20-1,TRBJ2-2,NA,CSAADGQLNTGELFF,TGCAGTGCGGCCGACGGACAACTTAACACCGGGGAGCTGTTTTTT
many,TRBV3-1,TRBJ2-7,NA,CASSQDDRSSYEQYF,TGTGCCAGCAGCCAAGATGACAGGAGCTCCTACGAGCAGTACTTC
NA,TRBV7-9,TRBJ2-7,TRBD1,CASSSEQGGEHVSYEQYF,TGTGCCAGCAGCTCTGAACAGGGGGGCGAACACGTCTCCTACGAGCAGTACTTC
many,TRBV10-3,TRBJ1-2,NA,CAISEQVNYGYTF,TGTGCCATCAGTGAGCAAGTTAACTATGGCTACACCTTC
few,TRBV7-9,TRBJ2-2,TRBD2,CASSLSRLAANTGELFF,TGTGCCAGCAGCTTAAGTCGGCTAGCGGCAAACACCGGGGAGCTGTTTTTT
NA,TRBV7-9,TRBJ1-5,NA,CASSSDSNNQPQHF,TGTGCCAGCAGCTCGGACAGTAACAATCAGCCCCAGCATTTT
many,TRBV2,TRBJ2-2,NA,CASSSRTTPSPHTGELFF,TGTGCCAGCTCTAGCCGGACGACTCCCTCGCCCCACACCGGGGAGCTGTTTTTT
NA,TRBV27,TRBJ2-4,NA,CASSFQGRGAKNIQYF,TGTGCCAGCAGTTTTCAGGGACGGGGGGCCAAAAACATTCAGTACTTC
NA,TRBV2,TRBJ1-2,NA,CASSATVGYTF,TGTGCCAGCAGCGCGACAGTTGGCTACACCTTC
NA,TRBV11-2,TRBJ2-3,NA,CASSLAFPTETDTQYF,TGTGCCAGCAGCTTAGCTTTCCCGACAGAAACAGATACGCAGTATTTT
many,TRBV28,TRBJ2-7,TRBD2,CASSLVVAGADEQYF,TGTGCCAGCAGTTTAGTGGTAGCGGGAGCCGACGAGCAGTACTTC
many,TRBV19,TRBJ1-6,NA,CASSNRRTHSPLHF,TGTGCCAGTAGTAATCGGAGAACTCACTCACCCCTCCACTTT
few,TRBV4-1,TRBJ2-7,TRBD1,CASSHPGQGDEQYF,TGCGCCAGCAGCCATCCGGGACAGGGCGACGAGCAGTACTTC
many,TRBV24-1,TRBJ2-5,NA,CATSAAGVETQYF,TGTGCCACCAGTGCAGCAGGGGTAGAGACCCAGTACTTC
many,TRBV28,TRBJ1-5,TRBD1,CASSRTGRDQPQHF,TGTGCCAGCAGCCGGACAGGGAGAGATCAGCCCCAGCATTTT
NA,TRBV6-1,TRBJ2-6,NA,CASSELEDGANVLTF,TGTGCCAGCAGTGAATTAGAGGATGGGGCCAACGTCCTGACTTTC
many,TRBV7-9,TRBJ2-5,NA,CASSLVEGQTQYF,TGTGCCAGCAGCTTAGTGGAGGGGCAGACCCAGTACTTC
NA,TRBV5-4,TRBJ2-7,NA,CASSSELEYEQYF,TGTGCCAGCAGCTCTGAACTAGAATACGAGCAGTACTTC
few,TRBV20-1,TRBJ1-4,NA,CSAPPKSNEKLFF,TGCAGTGCACCACCTAAGAGTAATGAAAAACTGTTTTTT
many,TRBV11-2,TRBJ2-2,TRBD2,CASSQTSGRAGTGELFF,TGTGCCAGCAGCCAAACTAGCGGGAGGGCGGGCACCGGGGAGCTGTTTTTT
many,TRBV2,TRBJ1-1,NA,CASSVVGGAEAFF,TGTGCCAGCAGTGTCGTGGGTGGTGCTGAAGCTTTCTTT